Shown below are 3 T cell receptor beta chains from a single sample sequenced in a study of vaccination and CD4 T cells after COVID-19. For these TCRs, the target antigens are not known. Treatment indicated: roughly nine-day PBMC culture with coronavirus spike peptide pools or control peptides (ViraFEST assay). Oncomine TCR Beta short-read sequencing was applied to DNA from cultured CD4+ T cells. A single record per CDR3 protein comes from TCRdb applying MiXCR to the PCR reads. Among roughly 14,000 distinct CDR3 sequences listed, approximately 53% were seen once. Material for sequencing was CD4+ T cells from blood, cultured in vitro. Every receptor here comes from a human donor who had recovered from COVID-19.

The genes are TRBV28 and TRBJ1-6; the D is unclear. Germline CDR1 is MDHEN and CDR2 is SYDVKM. The CDR3 is 13 amino acids. V lost 5 bases and J 10 bases, leaving 12 bases between the germline ends. As DNA, the CDR3 is TGTGCCAGCAGTCGCTTGACGGTGTCACCCCTCCACTTT. The encoded protein is CASSRLTVSPLHF.

The rearrangement links TRBV27 to TRBJ1-1; D is uncertain. The V end lost 7 bases, the J end lost 8 bases, and 11 bases lay between the germline ends. Germline V gene data show CDR1 as MNHEY and CDR2 as SMNVEV (reference sequence). The CDR3 contains 11 residues. The CDR3 protein is CASKRSSEAFF. The CDR3 DNA follows: TGTGCCAGCAAAAGATCCTCCGAAGCTTTCTTT.

The V and J genes are TRBV27 and TRBJ1-4; tentative D call: TRBD1 (5 bases). Trimming removed 6 bases at V and 5 bases at J, with 19 bases between. The CDR3 spans 16 residues. CDR1 is MNHEY, CDR2 SMNVEV, per germline (reference sequence). CDR3 DNA sequence: TGTGCCAGCAGAGATAAACCTGTGAGGGGAAATGAAAAACTGTTTTTT. Its translation: CASRDKPVRGNEKLFF.